A single sample gave rise to the 5 T cell receptor beta chains below, sequenced in a study of blood T cells in healthy people across ages. The second PCR ran about 7 to 12 cycles with a sample-barcoded 5' primer and J-beta primers. TCRdb re-called the 5' RACE reads through MiXCR, storing one row per CDR3 protein. Of hundreds of thousands of distinct CDR3 sequences in the sample, around 45% were seen once. Material for sequencing was blood. These receptor sequences come from a woman between 55 and 75 years old in good health.

The chain links TRBV6-1 to TRBJ2-7; no reliable D call. CDR1 MNHNS and CDR2 SASEGT come from the germline V gene. V gave up 2 bases and J gave up 7 bases, with 9 bases separating them. The CDR3 runs to 12 residues. CDR3 in DNA: TGTGCCAGCAGTGAAAAAATCTGGGAGCAGTACTTC. This translates into CASSEKIWEQYF.

This clonotype occurred a few times. The V and J genes are TRBV20-1 and TRBJ2-3; TRBD2 matches at 14 bases. Germline V gene lookup returns CDR1 DFQATT and CDR2 SNEGSKA (reference sequence). This CDR3 is built from 14 residues. V gave up 6 bases and J gave up 6 bases; unmatched junction bases: 5. In DNA, the CDR3 is TGCAGTGCCGCCCGGACTAGCGGGAGGGATACGCAGTATTTT. Encoded protein: CSAARTSGRDTQYF.

The chain employs TRBV20-1 and TRBJ1-2; 9 nucleotides align to TRBD1. CDR3 length: 16 residues. V was pared by 2 bases and J by 2 bases, with 9 bases of the junction left unmatched. Germline CDR1 is DFQATT and CDR2 is SNEGSKA (reference sequence). CDR3 bases: TGCAGTGCTAGAAAGAAGGGGACAGGGCTAAACTATGGCTACACCTTC. It codes for CSARKKGTGLNYGYTF.

The chain links TRBV28 to TRBJ2-5; tentative D call: TRBD2 (5 bases). The CDR3 runs to 14 residues. V was cut by 0 bases and J by 11 bases, with 16 bases left in between. The germline gives CDR1 MDHEN, CDR2 SYDVKM. This chain's CDR3 is CASSLWPAALGQYF. DNA of the CDR3: TGTGCCAGCAGTTTATGGCCAGCGGCCCTGGGGCAGTACTTC.

The chain carries TRBV7-9 and TRBJ1-2; a weak D match, TRBD1 (6 bases). The CDR3 loop spans 12 amino acids. V lost 5 bases and J 8 bases, leaving 12 bases between the germline ends. The germline V gene encodes CDR1 SEHNR and CDR2 FQNEAQ (reference sequence). CDR3 sequence reads: CASSNTGRGYTF. CDR3 DNA: TGTGCCAGCAGCAATACAGGGAGAGGCTACACCTTC.